This TCR beta chain was identified in a study of shared clonotypes between healthy human individuals. The protocol was immunoSEQ multiplex PCR, while the TCRdb copy is restricted to in-frame clones and leaves out a portion. Of approximately 840,000 clones listed, just over 95% are singletons. Turning to this clone: Compared with germline, one end of the junction differs, possibly owing to a read error.

Naive CD8 cells lacked CD45RO and underwent positive selection for CCR7, leaving out terminally differentiated effector memory CD45RA+ cells. The CDR3 totals 15 residues. Germline assignment: CDR1 SSHAT and CDR2 FNYEAQ (reference sequence). This TCR was sampled from a man between 25 and 39 years old in good health. This chain uses TRBV7-7 with TRBJ2-5; 11 bases are a match to TRBD1. The specimen sequenced was naive CD8+ T cells sorted from blood. The CDR3 DNA reads TGTGCTAGCAGCTACGGGACAGGGGGATTTGGGACCCAGTACTTC. It translates to CASSYGTGGFGTQYF.